A selection of T cell receptor beta chains follows, all from one sample in a study of neoadjuvant nivolumab and ipilimumab in lung cancer. The method was immunoSEQ multiplex PCR; TCRdb's version includes in-frame clones alone and lacks a portion of them. Here the sample spans about 3,600 clones, around 75% being singletons. This specimen consisted of peripheral blood, obtained after neoadjuvant nivolumab, alone or with ipilimumab, at or shortly before surgery. Receptors were obtained from an adult with non-small cell lung cancer. Both conserved end residues are part of each CDR3. A D gene is named only where the DNA matches it firmly. The size field is filled for only some rows; it gives once, few, many or a size class.

j_call d_call clone_size v_call cdr3_aa cdr3_nt
TRBJ2-5 - few TRBV27 CASSPSGETQYF TGTGCCAGCAGCCCCAGCGGGGAGACCCAGTACTTC
TRBJ2-3 - - TRBV30 CAWSGGQGTDTQYF TGTGCCTGGAGCGGGGGCCAGGGAACAGATACGCAGTATTTT
TRBJ2-7 TRBD1 few TRBV4-1 CASSLGTGVYEQYF TGCGCCAGCAGCCTCGGGACAGGGGTCTACGAGCAGTACTTC
TRBJ1-3 TRBD1 - TRBV11-2 CASSRKTGESTGNTIYF TGTGCCAGCAGCCGGAAAACAGGGGAAAGCACTGGAAACACCATATATTTT
TRBJ2-7 TRBD1 - TRBV7-6 CASSFRTGEGSYEQYF TGTGCCAGCAGCTTTCGGACAGGGGAGGGCTCCTACGAGCAGTACTTC
TRBJ2-6 - few TRBV11-3 CASTLGANVLTF TGTGCCAGCACCTTAGGGGCCAACGTCCTGACTTTC
TRBJ1-2 TRBD1 - TRBV6-5 CASTKDRGSYGYTF TGTGCCAGCACCAAGGACAGGGGGTCTTATGGCTACACCTTC
TRBJ1-2 TRBD1 - TRBV7-2 CASSLGYGPQGLNGYTF TGTGCCAGCAGCTTAGGCTACGGTCCACAGGGGCTTAATGGCTACACCTTC
TRBJ1-2 - few TRBV27 CASTSMGGAGGYGYTF TGTGCCAGCACCTCAATGGGGGGGGCGGGTGGCTATGGCTACACCTTC
TRBJ1-1 - few TRBV9 CASSVGGLGNTEAFF TGTGCCAGCAGCGTAGGAGGATTAGGGAACACTGAAGCTTTCTTT
TRBJ2-1 TRBD2 - TRBV18 CASSLGLAGRNEQFF TGTGCCAGCTCACTCGGACTAGCGGGAAGGAATGAGCAGTTCTTC
TRBJ1-2 - - TRBV7-2 CASSPQSGANYGYTF TGTGCCAGCAGCCCCCAAAGCGGGGCTAACTATGGCTACACCTTC
TRBJ1-2 - - TRBV7-2 CASSLGAALSGLNRGYTF TGTGCCAGCAGCTTAGGGGCCGCACTGTCGGGGCTGAATCGGGGCTACACCTTC
TRBJ1-1 - - TRBV9 CASSSLTGIDTEAFF TGTGCCAGCAGCAGCCTTACAGGGATCGACACTGAAGCTTTCTTT
TRBJ1-5 TRBD1 - TRBV4-3 CASSQDRTGGYQPQHF TGCGCCAGCAGCCAAGATCGGACAGGGGGGTATCAGCCCCAGCATTTT
TRBJ2-5 - - TRBV2 CASKQGTKETQYF TGTGCCAGCAAACAAGGCACTAAAGAGACCCAGTACTTC
TRBJ1-1 - - TRBV9 CASSGRPGGDNMNTEAFF TGTGCCAGCAGCGGCCGGCCGGGGGGGGATAACATGAACACTGAAGCTTTCTTT
TRBJ2-1 - - TRBV30 CAWSGKTRLTYNEQFF TGTGCCTGGAGTGGAAAGACTAGATTGACCTACAATGAGCAGTTCTTC
TRBJ1-1 - few TRBV28 CASSFRGKAFF TGTGCCAGCAGTTTTCGGGGGAAAGCTTTCTTT
TRBJ2-7 - - TRBV7-7 CASSLEESSYEQYF TGTGCTAGCAGCTTAGAGGAGAGCTCCTACGAGCAGTACTTC
TRBJ2-7 TRBD1 - TRBV6-6 CASSYEAGGSYEQYF TGTGCCAGCAGTTACGAGGCAGGGGGCTCCTACGAGCAGTACTTC
TRBJ2-1 TRBD2 few TRBV2 CASRQTSGTHEQFF TGTGCCAGCAGGCAGACTAGCGGGACGCATGAGCAGTTCTTC
TRBJ1-3 TRBD1 - TRBV27 CASKRQGYGNTIYF TGTGCCAGCAAGAGACAGGGGTACGGAAACACCATATATTTT
TRBJ2-1 - - TRBV18 CASRSGGMGNDEQFF TGTGCCAGCCGGTCCGGGGGAATGGGCAATGATGAGCAGTTCTTC
TRBJ2-2 - - TRBV18 CASSPSLIDTGELFF TGTGCCAGCTCACCATCCCTAATAGACACCGGGGAGCTGTTTTTT
TRBJ2-1 - - TRBV6-5 CASSSEGSRNEQFF TGTGCCAGCAGTTCAGAGGGGAGTAGGAATGAGCAGTTCTTC
TRBJ1-1 - - TRBV6-6 CASSRITSGSEAFF TGTGCCAGCAGTCGTATAACCTCAGGCTCTGAAGCTTTCTTT
TRBJ2-1 TRBD2 - TRBV7-2 CASRKREDAEQFF TGTGCCAGCAGAAAGCGGGAGGACGCCGAGCAGTTCTTC
TRBJ2-7 - few TRBV28 CASRGLNSYEQYF TGTGCCAGCAGAGGGCTTAACTCCTACGAGCAGTACTTC